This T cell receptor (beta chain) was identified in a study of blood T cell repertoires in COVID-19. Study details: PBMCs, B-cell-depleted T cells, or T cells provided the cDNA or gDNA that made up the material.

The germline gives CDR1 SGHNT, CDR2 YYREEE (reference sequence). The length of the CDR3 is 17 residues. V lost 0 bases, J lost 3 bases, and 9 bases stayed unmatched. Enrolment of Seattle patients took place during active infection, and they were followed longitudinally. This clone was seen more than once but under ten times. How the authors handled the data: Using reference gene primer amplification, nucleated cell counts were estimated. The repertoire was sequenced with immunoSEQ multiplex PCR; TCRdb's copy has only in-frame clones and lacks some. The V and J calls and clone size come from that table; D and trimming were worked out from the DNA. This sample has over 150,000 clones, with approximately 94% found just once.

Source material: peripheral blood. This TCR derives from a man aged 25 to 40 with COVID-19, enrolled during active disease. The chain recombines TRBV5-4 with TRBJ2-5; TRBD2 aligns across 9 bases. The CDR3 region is CASSLGNSGGSKETQYF. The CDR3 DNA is TGTGCCAGCAGCTTGGGTAATAGCGGGGGATCGAAAGAGACCCAGTACTTC. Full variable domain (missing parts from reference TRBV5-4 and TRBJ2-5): ETGVTQSPTHLIKTRGQQVTLRCSSQSGHNTVSWYQQALGQGPQFIFQYYREEENGRGNFPPRFSGLQFPNYSSELNVNALELDDSALYLCASSLGNSGGSKETQYFGPGTRLLVL.